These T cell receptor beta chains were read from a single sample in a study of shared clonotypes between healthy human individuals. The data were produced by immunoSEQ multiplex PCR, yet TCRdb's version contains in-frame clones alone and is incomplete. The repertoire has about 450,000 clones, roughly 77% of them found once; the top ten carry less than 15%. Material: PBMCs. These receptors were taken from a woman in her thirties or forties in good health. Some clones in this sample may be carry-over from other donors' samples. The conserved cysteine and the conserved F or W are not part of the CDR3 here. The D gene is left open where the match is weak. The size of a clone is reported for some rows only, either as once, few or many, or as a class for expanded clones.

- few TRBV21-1 ASSRTDTQY
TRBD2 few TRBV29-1 SVEEGLAGSDTQY
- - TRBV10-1 ASSGGYRDTQY
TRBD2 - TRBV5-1 ASSKGTSDGYEQY
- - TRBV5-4 ASSLDQNEQF
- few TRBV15 ATSGDSSSSYEQY
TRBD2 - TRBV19 ASRVAGESYNEQF
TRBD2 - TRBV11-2 ASSLDYGAGDEQF
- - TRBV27 ASSTIDRLSGEKLF
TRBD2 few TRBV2 ASSQISGSLTDTQY
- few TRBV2 ATDSYTDTQY
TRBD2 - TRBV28 ASTRRWASGSSYNEQF
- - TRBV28 ASSLWTIETQY
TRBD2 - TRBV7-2 ASSLVVSGAYEQY
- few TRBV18 ASSPDRAPQH
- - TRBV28 ASRPGGSNEQF
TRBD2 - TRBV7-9 ASSHGLAGSSYNEQF
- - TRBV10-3 ATQGEVSHGYT
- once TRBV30 AWSPGLEDYGYT
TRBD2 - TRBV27 ASSRGTGTSGSSLPQY
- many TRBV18 ASSQTRETSYGYT
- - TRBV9 ASSALRVGAF
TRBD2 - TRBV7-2 ASSRLAAYNEQF
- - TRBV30 AWILPGLKSSNYGYT
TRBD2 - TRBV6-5 ASSGAGDRNEQF
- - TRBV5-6 ASSIRQAWSSYEQY
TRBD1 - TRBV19 ASSIQGDTEAF